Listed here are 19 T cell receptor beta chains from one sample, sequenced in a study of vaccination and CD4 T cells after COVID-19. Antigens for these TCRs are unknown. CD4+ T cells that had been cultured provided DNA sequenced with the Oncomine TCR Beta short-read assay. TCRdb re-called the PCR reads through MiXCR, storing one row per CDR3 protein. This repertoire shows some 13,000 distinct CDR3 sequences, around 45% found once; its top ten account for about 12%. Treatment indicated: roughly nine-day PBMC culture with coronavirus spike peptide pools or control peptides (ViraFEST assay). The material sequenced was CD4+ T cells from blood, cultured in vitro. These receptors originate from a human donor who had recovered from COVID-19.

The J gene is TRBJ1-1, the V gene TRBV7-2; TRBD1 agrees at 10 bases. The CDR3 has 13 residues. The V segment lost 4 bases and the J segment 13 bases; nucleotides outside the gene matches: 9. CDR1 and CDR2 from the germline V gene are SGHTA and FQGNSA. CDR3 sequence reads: CASSSDGTGVVFF. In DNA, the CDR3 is TGTGCCAGCAGCTCCGATGGGACAGGGGTTGTTTTCTTT.

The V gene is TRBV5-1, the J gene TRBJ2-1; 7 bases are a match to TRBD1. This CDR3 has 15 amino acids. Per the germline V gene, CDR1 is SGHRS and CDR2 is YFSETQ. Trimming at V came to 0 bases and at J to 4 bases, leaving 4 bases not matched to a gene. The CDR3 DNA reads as TGCGCCAGCAGCTTGGTTCGACAGGGTTACAATGAGCAGTTCTTC. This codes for CASSLVRQGYNEQFF. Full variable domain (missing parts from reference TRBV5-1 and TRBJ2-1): KAGVTQTPRYLIKTRGQQVTLSCSPISGHRSVSWYQQTPGQGLQFLFEYFSETQRNKGNFPGRFSGRQFSNSRSEMNVSTLELGDSALYLCASSLVRQGYNEQFFGPGTRLTVL.

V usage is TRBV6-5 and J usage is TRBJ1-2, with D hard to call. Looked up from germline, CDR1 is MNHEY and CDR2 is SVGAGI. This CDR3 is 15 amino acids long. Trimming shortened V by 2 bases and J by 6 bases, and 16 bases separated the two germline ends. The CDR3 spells CASSYPPTLEHGYTF. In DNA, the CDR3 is TGTGCCAGCAGTTACCCGCCGACTCTCGAGCATGGCTACACCTTC.

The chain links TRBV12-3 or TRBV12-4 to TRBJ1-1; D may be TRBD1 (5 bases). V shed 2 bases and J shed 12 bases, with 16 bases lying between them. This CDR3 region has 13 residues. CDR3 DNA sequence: TGTGCCAGCAGTTTAATATTGGGGGGAGGACCTTTCTTT. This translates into CASSLILGGGPFF.

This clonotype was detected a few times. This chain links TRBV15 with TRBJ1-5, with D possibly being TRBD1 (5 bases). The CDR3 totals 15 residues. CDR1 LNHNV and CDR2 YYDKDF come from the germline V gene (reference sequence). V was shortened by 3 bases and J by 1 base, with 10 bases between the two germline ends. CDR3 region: CATSSQGLSNQPQHF. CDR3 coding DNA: TGTGCCACCAGCAGCCAGGGTCTGAGCAATCAGCCCCAGCATTTT.

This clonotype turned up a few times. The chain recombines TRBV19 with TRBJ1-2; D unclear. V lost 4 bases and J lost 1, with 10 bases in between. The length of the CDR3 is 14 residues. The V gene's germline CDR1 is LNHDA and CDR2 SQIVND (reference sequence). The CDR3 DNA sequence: TGTGCCAGTAGTACCCCGGGGAATAACTATGGCTACACCTTC. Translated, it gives CASSTPGNNYGYTF.

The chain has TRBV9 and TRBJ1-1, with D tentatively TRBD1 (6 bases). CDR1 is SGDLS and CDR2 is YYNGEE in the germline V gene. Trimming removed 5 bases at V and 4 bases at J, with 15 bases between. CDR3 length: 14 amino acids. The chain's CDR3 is CASSRGGASTEAFF. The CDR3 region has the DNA TGTGCCAGCAGTAGGGGGGGCGCGTCCACTGAAGCTTTCTTT.

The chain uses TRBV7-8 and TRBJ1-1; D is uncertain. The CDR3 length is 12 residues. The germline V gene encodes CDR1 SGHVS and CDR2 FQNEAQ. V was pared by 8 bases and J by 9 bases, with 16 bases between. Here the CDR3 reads CASDPISPKAFF. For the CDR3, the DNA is TGTGCCAGCGATCCAATCAGCCCAAAAGCTTTCTTT.

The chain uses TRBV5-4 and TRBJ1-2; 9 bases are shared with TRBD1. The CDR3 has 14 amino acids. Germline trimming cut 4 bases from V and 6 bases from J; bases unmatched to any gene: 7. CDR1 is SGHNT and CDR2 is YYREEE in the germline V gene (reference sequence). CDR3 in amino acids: CASSAPGTGNGYTF. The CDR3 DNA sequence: TGTGCCAGCAGCGCGCCCGGGACAGGGAATGGCTACACCTTC.

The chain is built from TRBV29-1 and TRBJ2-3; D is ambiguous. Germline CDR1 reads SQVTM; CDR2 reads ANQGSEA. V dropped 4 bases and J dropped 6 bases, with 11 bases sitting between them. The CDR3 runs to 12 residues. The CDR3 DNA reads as TGCAGCGTTGTGGTCCTCGGGGATACGCAGTATTTT. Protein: CSVVVLGDTQYF.

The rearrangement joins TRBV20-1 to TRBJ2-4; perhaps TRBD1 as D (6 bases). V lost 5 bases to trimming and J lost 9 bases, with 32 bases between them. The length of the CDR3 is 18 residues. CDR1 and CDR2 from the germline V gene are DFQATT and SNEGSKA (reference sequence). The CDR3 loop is CSASLISPQQGKRSIQYF. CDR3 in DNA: TGCAGTGCTTCACTGATTTCACCCCAACAGGGTAAAAGGAGCATTCAGTACTTC.

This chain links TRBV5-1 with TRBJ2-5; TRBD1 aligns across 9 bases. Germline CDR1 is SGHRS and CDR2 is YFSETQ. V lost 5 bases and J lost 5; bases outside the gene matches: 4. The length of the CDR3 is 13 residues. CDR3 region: CASSSGTGETQYF. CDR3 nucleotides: TGCGCCAGCAGTTCCGGGACAGGGGAGACCCAGTACTTC.

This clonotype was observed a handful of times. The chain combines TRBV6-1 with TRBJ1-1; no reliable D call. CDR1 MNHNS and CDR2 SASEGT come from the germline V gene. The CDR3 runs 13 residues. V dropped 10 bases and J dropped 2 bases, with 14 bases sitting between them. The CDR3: CATWATSNTEAFF. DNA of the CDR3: TGTGCCACCTGGGCCACAAGTAACACTGAAGCTTTCTTT.

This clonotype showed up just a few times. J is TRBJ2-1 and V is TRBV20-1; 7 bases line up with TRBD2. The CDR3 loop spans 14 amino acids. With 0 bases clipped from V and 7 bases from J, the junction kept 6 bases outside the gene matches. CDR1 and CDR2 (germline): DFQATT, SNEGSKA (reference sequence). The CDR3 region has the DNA TGCAGTGCTAGAGACTCCGGGGGGATAAATGAGCAGTTCTTC. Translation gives CSARDSGGINEQFF.

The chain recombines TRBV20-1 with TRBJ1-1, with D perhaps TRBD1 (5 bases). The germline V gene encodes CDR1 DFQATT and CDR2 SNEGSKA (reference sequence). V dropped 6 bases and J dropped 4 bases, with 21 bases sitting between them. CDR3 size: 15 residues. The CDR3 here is CSAPAGRGFGTEAFF. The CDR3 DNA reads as TGCAGTGCCCCCGCGGGGCGGGGCTTTGGCACTGAAGCTTTCTTT.

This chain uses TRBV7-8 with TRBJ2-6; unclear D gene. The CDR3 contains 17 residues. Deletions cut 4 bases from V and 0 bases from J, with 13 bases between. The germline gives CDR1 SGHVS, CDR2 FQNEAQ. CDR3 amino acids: CASSYGRPYSGANVLTF. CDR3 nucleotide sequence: TGTGCCAGCAGCTACGGTCGGCCGTACTCTGGGGCCAACGTCCTGACTTTC.

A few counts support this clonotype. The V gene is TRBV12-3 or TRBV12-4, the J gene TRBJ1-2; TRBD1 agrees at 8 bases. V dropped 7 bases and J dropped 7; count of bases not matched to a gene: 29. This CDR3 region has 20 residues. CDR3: CASTLEVTGGGRGVWSGYTF. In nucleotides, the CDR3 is TGTGCCAGCACTTTGGAAGTTACAGGGGGTGGACGGGGGGTATGGAGTGGCTACACCTTC.

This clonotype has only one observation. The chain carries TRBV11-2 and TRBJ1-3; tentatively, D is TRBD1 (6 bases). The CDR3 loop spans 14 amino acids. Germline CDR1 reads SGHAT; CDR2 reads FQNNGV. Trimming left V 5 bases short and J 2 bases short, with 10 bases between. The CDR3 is CASSKTGPGNTIYF. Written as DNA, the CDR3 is TGTGCCAGCAGCAAAACAGGGCCTGGAAACACCATATATTTT.

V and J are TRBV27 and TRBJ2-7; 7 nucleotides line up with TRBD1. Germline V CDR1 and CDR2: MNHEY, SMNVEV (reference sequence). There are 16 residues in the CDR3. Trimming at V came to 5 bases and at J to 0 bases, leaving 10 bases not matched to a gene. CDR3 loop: CASSPRRQGDSYEQYF. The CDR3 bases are TGTGCCAGCAGTCCGAGGAGGCAGGGGGACTCCTACGAGCAGTACTTC.